This TCR beta chain was recorded in a study of cytomegalovirus exposure and HLA in healthy donors. At the level of the study: The platform used for the 120 validation repertoires matched that of the roughly 700 first-cohort repertoires, a later analysis reported.

This clone was seen once. Antigen unknown. The table came from immunoSEQ multiplex PCR; TCRdb's copy has only in-frame clones and leaves some out. The sample has more than 150,000 clones; around 84% are singletons. Study results and caveats: That first-cohort TCR clusters tended to co-occur in the 100 to 150 validation repertoires was found in a later analysis. Among TCR beta chains, those listed as cytomegalovirus-associated numbered about 150. Most TCR sequences were rare, but some public TCRs occurred in many donors.

Germline V gene sequence: CDR1 SGDLS, CDR2 YYNGEE. V lost 4 bases and J lost 2, with 15 bases in between. The CDR3 is made up of 16 amino acids. The rearrangement links TRBV9 to TRBJ2-2; D is possibly TRBD1 (6 bases). The sample consisted of PBMCs. The TCR comes from a young man in good health and CMV-seropositive. The chain's CDR3 is CASSFTGTLNTGELFF. The DNA for the CDR3 is TGTGCCAGCAGCTTCACCGGGACACTTAACACCGGGGAGCTGTTTTTT. The full variable domain, in which reference TRBV9 and TRBJ2-2 provide the parts outside the CDR3, is DSGVTQTPKHLITATGQRVTLRCSPRSGDLSVYWYQQSLDQGLQFLIQYYNGEERAKGNILERFSAQQFPDLHSELNLSSLELGDSALYFCASSFTGTLNTGELFFGEGSRLTVL.